These 31 T cell receptor beta chains share one sample of origin, sequenced in a study of shared clonotypes between healthy human individuals. TCRdb's table, derived via immunoSEQ multiplex PCR, lists solely in-frame clones and lacks some. The sample lists roughly 1.4 million clones, 98% occurring once. Source material: naive CD4+ T cells sorted from blood. Subset reported: CD45RA+ positively selected. The receptors stem from a man aged 30 to 45 in good health.

The chain employs TRBV18 and TRBJ2-1; 8 nucleotides agree with TRBD2. V was pared by 1 base and J by 7 bases, with 12 bases of the junction left unmatched. CDR1 KGHSH and CDR2 LQKENI come from the germline V gene. The CDR3 is made up of 17 amino acids. As DNA, the CDR3 is TGTGCCAGCTCACCACGAATTTTAGCGGGACGGTATAATGAGCAGTTCTTC. Translation gives CASSPRILAGRYNEQFF.

The V gene is TRBV6-4, the J gene TRBJ2-1, with D maybe TRBD2 (5 bases). The CDR3 is made up of 14 amino acids. Germline values: CDR1 MRHNA, CDR2 SNTAGT. The V end was cut by 5 bases, the J end by 6 bases, with 14 bases between. This CDR3 is CASSLDRGSNEQFF. Written as DNA, the CDR3 is TGTGCCAGCAGTTTGGACCGAGGGTCCAATGAGCAGTTCTTC.

This sequence joins TRBV27 and TRBJ2-4, with D possibly matching TRBD1 (8 bases). The CDR3 consists of 13 residues. V was shortened by 6 bases and J by 4 bases, with 10 bases between the two germline ends. Germline-derived CDR1 and CDR2 are MNHEY and SMNVEV (reference sequence). In nucleotides, the CDR3 is TGTGCCAGCAGACAGGGGGGGAAAAACATTCAGTACTTC. Protein: CASRQGGKNIQYF.

The chain recombines TRBV6-5 with TRBJ2-2, with D possibly called TRBD1 or TRBD2 (6 bases each). This CDR3 region has 13 residues. The ends were cut back, 2 bases at V and 7 bases at J, with 8 bases in the middle. Germline V CDR1 and CDR2: MNHEY, SVGAGI. The CDR3 loop is CASSYRGVGELFF. CDR3 sequence (DNA): TGTGCCAGCAGTTACAGGGGGGTCGGGGAGCTGTTTTTT.

The rearrangement uses TRBV5-1 and TRBJ2-4; D uncertain. Germline V CDR1 and CDR2: SGHRS, YFSETQ. The CDR3 runs to 14 residues. The V end was cut by 4 bases, the J end by 5 bases, with 13 bases between. The CDR3: CASSPDVWENIQYF. Here the CDR3 DNA reads TGCGCCAGCAGCCCGGATGTTTGGGAAAACATTCAGTACTTC.

The rearrangement joins TRBV5-5 to TRBJ1-2; 7 nucleotides match TRBD1. The V segment lost 0 bases and the J segment 1 base; nucleotides outside the gene matches: 9. CDR1 is SGHKS, CDR2 YYEKEE, per germline (reference sequence). The CDR3 loop spans 17 amino acids. CDR3 loop: CASSLGQGHGINYGYTF. In nucleotides, the CDR3 is TGTGCCAGCAGCTTGGGACAGGGCCACGGTATTAACTATGGCTACACCTTC.

The chain is built from TRBV5-1 and TRBJ2-1; TRBD2 matches at 11 bases. Losses at the gene ends were 2 bases for V and 2 bases for J; bases not matched to a gene: 3. Germline assignment: CDR1 SGHRS and CDR2 YFSETQ. The CDR3 is 16 amino acids. CDR3 DNA sequence: TGCGCCAGCAGCTTCACTAGCGGGAGCACCTACAATGAGCAGTTCTTC. Protein product: CASSFTSGSTYNEQFF. Using reference TRBV5-1 and TRBJ2-1 for the parts outside the CDR3, the full variable domain is KAGVTQTPRYLIKTRGQQVTLSCSPISGHRSVSWYQQTPGQGLQFLFEYFSETQRNKGNFPGRFSGRQFSNSRSEMNVSTLELGDSALYLCASSFTSGSTYNEQFFGPGTRLTVL.

The rearrangement uses TRBV5-1 and TRBJ2-1, with 8 positions matching TRBD2. From germline, CDR1 is SGHRS and CDR2 YFSETQ. The CDR3 length is 16 residues. The V and J ends lost 1 base and 6 bases, in that order; junction bases with no gene match: 9. In nucleotides, the CDR3 is TGCGCCAGCAGCTTGTCAGTCGGGAGGGCCGGCAATGAGCAGTTCTTC. Its protein is CASSLSVGRAGNEQFF.

The genes are TRBV29-1 and TRBJ2-1, with 7 bases matching TRBD2. Unmatched junction bases numbered 10, after V lost 7 bases and J lost 4 bases. Germline V CDR1 and CDR2: SQVTM, ANQGSEA. CDR3 length: 14 residues. For the CDR3, the DNA is TGCAGCGCCCGCCCGGGACTAAGTTACAATGAGCAGTTCTTC. Amino acids: CSARPGLSYNEQFF.

This rearrangement joins TRBV19 to TRBJ1-4, with 10 positions matching TRBD1. The length of the CDR3 is 15 residues. Losses at the gene ends were 6 bases for V and 8 bases for J; bases not matched to a gene: 9. The germline gives CDR1 LNHDA, CDR2 SQIVND (reference sequence). The CDR3 nucleotides are TGTGCCAGTAGGCGACAGGGGGCTCTAATCGAAAAACTGTTTTTT. Its protein product is CASRRQGALIEKLFF.

The rearrangement joins TRBV7-9 to TRBJ2-7, with TRBD2 identical over 12 bases. Germline assignment: CDR1 SEHNR and CDR2 FQNEAQ (reference sequence). The CDR3 length is 15 residues. The ends lost 3 bases at V and 7 bases at J; junction bases unmatched: 7. The CDR3 DNA follows: TGTGCCAGCAGCTTCGGACTAGCGGGAACGGGGGAGCAGTACTTC. This gives the protein CASSFGLAGTGEQYF.

This chain connects TRBV5-1 to TRBJ2-1, with a possible D match to TRBD2 (5 bases). The CDR3 runs 16 residues. From germline, CDR1 is SGHRS and CDR2 YFSETQ. V lost 1 base and J 9 bases, leaving 20 bases between the germline ends. The CDR3 protein is CASSLMLGLRLGEQFF. CDR3 nucleotide sequence: TGCGCCAGCAGCTTGATGTTAGGACTCCGATTGGGTGAGCAGTTCTTC. Variable domain in full (rest from reference TRBV5-1 and TRBJ2-1): KAGVTQTPRYLIKTRGQQVTLSCSPISGHRSVSWYQQTPGQGLQFLFEYFSETQRNKGNFPGRFSGRQFSNSRSEMNVSTLELGDSALYLCASSLMLGLRLGEQFFGPGTRLTVL.

The chain links TRBV29-1 to TRBJ2-7; D uncertain. Germline-derived CDR1 and CDR2 are SQVTM and ANQGSEA. This CDR3 contains 14 residues. V lost 6 bases to trimming and J lost 2 bases, with 17 bases between them. The CDR3 DNA follows: TGCAGCGTCCTCCTGACAAGGCTAACCTACGAGCAGTACTTC. Amino acid sequence: CSVLLTRLTYEQYF.

The V and J genes are TRBV7-2 and TRBJ2-7; 9 bases fit TRBD1. CDR3 size: 15 residues. With V trimmed by 5 bases and J by 2 bases, 7 bases remained unmatched. Germline V lookup: CDR1 SGHTA, CDR2 FQGNSA. This chain's CDR3 is CASSIRTGATYEQYF. The CDR3 nucleotides are TGTGCCAGCAGCATAAGGACAGGGGCGACCTACGAGCAGTACTTC.

The rearrangement uses TRBV5-1 and TRBJ2-1; D gene uncertain. Trimming stripped 0 bases from V and 6 bases from J, with 7 bases between. Looked up from germline, CDR1 is SGHRS and CDR2 is YFSETQ. The CDR3 sequence is 13 residues long. The CDR3 loop is CASSLEPGNEQFF. CDR3 nucleotide sequence: TGCGCCAGCAGCTTGGAGCCAGGCAATGAGCAGTTCTTC. The full variable domain, with the rest looked up from reference TRBV5-1 and TRBJ2-1, is KAGVTQTPRYLIKTRGQQVTLSCSPISGHRSVSWYQQTPGQGLQFLFEYFSETQRNKGNFPGRFSGRQFSNSRSEMNVSTLELGDSALYLCASSLEPGNEQFFGPGTRLTVL.

The chain combines TRBV9 with TRBJ2-1; no clear D. V was cut by 0 bases and J by 8 bases, with 15 bases left in between. This CDR3 comprises 15 residues. The germline V gene encodes CDR1 SGDLS and CDR2 YYNGEE. The CDR3, as DNA: TGTGCCAGCAGCGTAGATAGGTCCACGAATGATGAGCAGTTCTTC. Its translation is CASSVDRSTNDEQFF. The whole variable domain, remainder taken from reference TRBV9 and TRBJ2-1, is DSGVTQTPKHLITATGQRVTLRCSPRSGDLSVYWYQQSLDQGLQFLIQYYNGEERAKGNILERFSAQQFPDLHSELNLSSLELGDSALYFCASSVDRSTNDEQFFGPGTRLTVL.

The chain couples TRBV19 to TRBJ2-4, with 7 bases matching TRBD2. J lost 3 bases, V lost 6 bases, and 5 bases had no gene match. Germline V CDR1 and CDR2: LNHDA, SQIVND (reference sequence). This CDR3 comprises 14 residues. CDR3 bases: TGTGCCAGTAGAAATCCTAGCGGCAAAAACATTCAGTACTTC. Protein sequence: CASRNPSGKNIQYF.

The chain recombines TRBV5-1 with TRBJ1-1; maybe TRBD1 (5 bases). Germline V gives CDR1 SGHRS, CDR2 YFSETQ. The CDR3 sequence is 14 residues long. Trimming removed 4 bases from V and 1 base from J, with 11 bases in between. CDR3 residues: CASSPFGANTEAFF. DNA for the CDR3: TGCGCCAGCAGCCCGTTTGGGGCGAACACTGAAGCTTTCTTT. The variable domain in full, with the rest retrieved from reference TRBV5-1 and TRBJ1-1, is KAGVTQTPRYLIKTRGQQVTLSCSPISGHRSVSWYQQTPGQGLQFLFEYFSETQRNKGNFPGRFSGRQFSNSRSEMNVSTLELGDSALYLCASSPFGANTEAFFGQGTRLTVV.

The table lists this clone with a count of one. The genes are TRBV7-2 and TRBJ2-1; a weak D match, TRBD2 (6 bases). The germline CDR1 and CDR2 sequences are SGHTA and FQGNSA. The CDR3 is 15 amino acids. Trimming took off 6 bases at V and 3 bases at J, with 15 bases between the two ends. The CDR3 loop reads CASRPPGLGYNEQFF. The CDR3 region has the DNA TGTGCCAGCAGACCTCCGGGACTTGGCTACAATGAGCAGTTCTTC.

CDR3 sequence reads: CASSPRGLRQPQHF. CDR3 coding DNA: TGTGCCAGCTCACCACGGGGCCTCCGGCAGCCCCAGCATTTT. V usage is TRBV18 and J usage is TRBJ1-5, with D tentatively TRBD1 (5 bases). CDR1 and CDR2 from the germline V gene are KGHSH and LQKENI. V was clipped by 1 base and J by 7 bases, with 11 bases between them. This CDR3 is built from 14 residues. The full variable domain, in which reference TRBV18 and TRBJ1-5 provide the parts outside the CDR3, is NAGVMQNPRHLVRRRGQEARLRCSPMKGHSHVYWYRQLPEEGLKFMVYLQKENIIDESGMPKERFSAEFPKEGPSILRIQQVVRGDSAAYFCASSPRGLRQPQHFGDGTRLSIL.

V usage is TRBV4-3 and J usage is TRBJ2-6, with 7 positions matching TRBD1. J was trimmed by 0 bases and V by 2 bases; bases with no gene match: 7. The germline CDR1 and CDR2 sequences are LGHNA and YSLEER. CDR3 size: 18 residues. The CDR3 DNA reads as TGCGCCAGCAGCCAAATTTCACAGGGGTCCTCTGGGGCCAACGTCCTGACTTTC. Protein product: CASSQISQGSSGANVLTF.

The chain has TRBV4-1 and TRBJ1-1; a weak D match, TRBD1 (6 bases). The V end was cut by 6 bases, the J end by 3 bases, with 11 bases between. CDR3 length: 13 amino acids. Germline CDR1 is MGHRA and CDR2 is YSYEKL. For the CDR3, the DNA is TGCGCCAGCAGGGGGGGCATTTACACTGAAGCTTTCTTT. Translating gives CASRGGIYTEAFF.

This chain connects TRBV6-5 to TRBJ1-3, with D possibly TRBD1 on 6 matching bases. CDR3 length equals 16 residues. Germline CDR1 and CDR2: MNHEY and SVGAGI. Trimming left V 1 base short and J 3 bases short, with 13 bases between. DNA of the CDR3: TGTGCCAGCAGTTACTTCAGGGGCGCGGGTGGAAACACCATATATTTT. It specifies CASSYFRGAGGNTIYF.

The V and J genes are TRBV29-1 and TRBJ2-3, with 7 nucleotides matching TRBD2. Germline assignment: CDR1 SQVTM and CDR2 ANQGSEA. Trimming at V came to 7 bases and at J to 6 bases, leaving 7 bases not matched to a gene. The CDR3 covers 12 residues. The CDR3, as DNA: TGCAGCGCCCTAGGAGCGGGGGATACGCAGTATTTT. It codes for CSALGAGDTQYF.

Points on this clone: Other DNA sequences in this sample translate to the same CDR3. This rearrangement joins TRBV5-6 to TRBJ1-5; the D is unclear. V was shortened by 4 bases and J by 2 bases, with 7 bases between the two germline ends. In germline, CDR1 is SGHDT, CDR2 YYEEEE. The CDR3 sequence is 13 residues long. The CDR3 sequence: CASSLGRNQPQHF. CDR3 in DNA: TGTGCCAGCAGCCTAGGTCGCAATCAGCCCCAGCATTTT.

Details on this clone: Other DNA sequences in the sample encode the same CDR3. The chain employs TRBV6-1 and TRBJ1-4; D is unclear. Trimming stripped 8 bases from V and 1 base from J, with 5 bases between. The CDR3 runs to 12 residues. Per the germline V gene, CDR1 is MNHNS and CDR2 is SASEGT. The CDR3 nucleotides are TGTGCCAGCTCTAAAACTAATGAAAAACTGTTTTTT. Protein: CASSKTNEKLFF.

The rearrangement links TRBV18 to TRBJ2-1, with TRBD2 identical over 8 bases. CDR1 and CDR2 from the germline V gene are KGHSH and LQKENI. This CDR3 is 14 amino acids long. Losses at the gene ends were 4 bases for V and 7 bases for J; bases not matched to a gene: 6. The CDR3 region is CASSLPGGRNEQFF. The DNA of the CDR3 is TGTGCCAGCTCACTCCCGGGGGGGCGGAATGAGCAGTTCTTC.

The rearrangement links TRBV9 to TRBJ1-5; D uncertain. Germline V CDR1 and CDR2: SGDLS, YYNGEE. The CDR3 covers 13 residues. V was shortened by 0 bases and J by 3 bases, with 4 bases between the two germline ends. The CDR3 region has the DNA TGTGCCAGCAGCGTAGCTATCAATCAGCCCCAGCATTTT. Its protein product is CASSVAINQPQHF.

The chain is built from TRBV7-9 and TRBJ1-1, with D perhaps TRBD1 (6 bases). CDR1 SEHNR and CDR2 FQNEAQ come from the germline V gene (reference sequence). V was cut by 5 bases and J by 1 base, with 14 bases left in between. The CDR3 is 15 residues long. The CDR3 nucleotides are TGTGCCAGCAGCAGCGTACAGGGAGAGAACACTGAAGCTTTCTTT. Encoded protein: CASSSVQGENTEAFF.

This chain connects TRBV7-9 to TRBJ1-1; 7 nucleotides agree with TRBD1. CDR1 and CDR2 (germline): SEHNR, FQNEAQ (reference sequence). The CDR3 sequence is 14 residues long. The trim removed 8 bases at V and 4 bases at J, leaving 10 bases unmatched. This CDR3 reads CASGLQGVSTEAFF. CDR3 bases: TGTGCCAGCGGACTCCAGGGGGTCTCCACTGAAGCTTTCTTT.

The chain joins TRBV9 to TRBJ2-1; TRBD2 matches 8 bases. Germline CDR1 is SGDLS and CDR2 is YYNGEE. The CDR3 loop spans 21 amino acids. The J segment lost 5 bases and the V segment lost 0 bases, leaving 22 bases of the junction unmatched. Written as DNA, the CDR3 is TGTGCCAGCAGCGTAGCGACAGCTACTATTGGAACGGGAGGGCGGGACAATGAGCAGTTCTTC. This sequence encodes CASSVATATIGTGGRDNEQFF.